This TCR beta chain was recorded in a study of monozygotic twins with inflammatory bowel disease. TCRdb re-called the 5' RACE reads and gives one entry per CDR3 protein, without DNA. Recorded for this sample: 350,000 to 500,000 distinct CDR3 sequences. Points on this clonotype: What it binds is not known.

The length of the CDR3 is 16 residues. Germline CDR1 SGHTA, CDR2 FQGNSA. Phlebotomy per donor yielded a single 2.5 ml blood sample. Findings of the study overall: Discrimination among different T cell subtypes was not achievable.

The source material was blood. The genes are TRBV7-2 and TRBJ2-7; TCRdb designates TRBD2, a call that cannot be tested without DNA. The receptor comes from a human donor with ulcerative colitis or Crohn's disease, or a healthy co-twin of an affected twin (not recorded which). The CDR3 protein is CASSSSASGGAVEQYF.